This T cell receptor beta chain appears in the sequencing data of a study of shared clonotypes between healthy human individuals. In this sample, this clone turned up a few times. The repertoire was sequenced with immunoSEQ multiplex PCR; TCRdb's copy has only in-frame clones and lacks some. There are approximately 340,000 clones in the sample; approximately 79% occur only once, and under 13% lies in the top ten. The CDR3 consists of 13 residues. Germline V gene sequence: CDR1 LNHDA, CDR2 SQIVND (reference sequence). The V end was cut by 3 bases, the J end by 10 bases, with 13 bases between. The rearrangement links TRBV19 to TRBJ2-1; the D is unclear. The sequence was obtained from a man aged 25-45 years in good health. The sequencing sample was made of memory CD4+ T cells sorted from blood. Noted subset: CD45RA-negative fraction. The CDR3: CASSMRQAQEQFF. The CDR3 region has the DNA TGTGCCAGTAGTATGAGGCAGGCACAGGAGCAGTTCTTC.